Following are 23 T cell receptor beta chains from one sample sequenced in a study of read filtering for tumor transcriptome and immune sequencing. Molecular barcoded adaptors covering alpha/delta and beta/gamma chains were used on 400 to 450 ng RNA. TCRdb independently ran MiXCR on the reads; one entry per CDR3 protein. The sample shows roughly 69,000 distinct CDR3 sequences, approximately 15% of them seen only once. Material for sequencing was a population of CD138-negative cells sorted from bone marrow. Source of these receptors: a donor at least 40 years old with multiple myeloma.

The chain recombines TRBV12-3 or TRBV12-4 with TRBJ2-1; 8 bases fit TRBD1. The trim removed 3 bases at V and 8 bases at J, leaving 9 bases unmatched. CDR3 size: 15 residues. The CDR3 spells CASSFGAGGGHEQFF. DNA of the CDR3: TGTGCCAGCAGTTTTGGGGCAGGGGGCGGCCATGAGCAGTTCTTC.

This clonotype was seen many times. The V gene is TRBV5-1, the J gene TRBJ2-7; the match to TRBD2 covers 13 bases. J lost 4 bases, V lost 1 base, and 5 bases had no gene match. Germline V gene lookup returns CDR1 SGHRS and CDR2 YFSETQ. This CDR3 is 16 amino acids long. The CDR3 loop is CASSLILAGGPYEQYF. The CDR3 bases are TGCGCCAGCAGCTTGATACTAGCGGGAGGGCCTTACGAGCAGTACTTC.

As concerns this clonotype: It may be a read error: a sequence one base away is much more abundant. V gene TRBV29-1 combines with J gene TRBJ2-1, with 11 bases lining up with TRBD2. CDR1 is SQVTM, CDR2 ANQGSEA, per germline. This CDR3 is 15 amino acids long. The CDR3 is CSVGIAGGSYNGQFF. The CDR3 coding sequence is TGCAGCGTTGGGATAGCGGGAGGGTCCTACAATGGGCAGTTCTTC.

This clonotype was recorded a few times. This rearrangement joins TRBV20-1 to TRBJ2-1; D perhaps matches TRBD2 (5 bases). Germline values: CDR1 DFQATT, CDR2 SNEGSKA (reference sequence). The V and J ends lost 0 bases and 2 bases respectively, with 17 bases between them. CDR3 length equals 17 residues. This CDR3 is CSARDRKVSGAYNEQFF. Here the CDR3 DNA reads TGCAGTGCTAGAGATCGGAAAGTCTCCGGGGCCTACAATGAGCAGTTCTTC.

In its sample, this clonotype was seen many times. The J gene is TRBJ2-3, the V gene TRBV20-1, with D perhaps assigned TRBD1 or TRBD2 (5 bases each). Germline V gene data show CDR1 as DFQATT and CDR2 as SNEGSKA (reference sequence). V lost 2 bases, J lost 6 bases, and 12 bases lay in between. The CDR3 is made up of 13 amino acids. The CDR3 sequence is CSARRDPTDTQYF. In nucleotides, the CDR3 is TGCAGTGCTAGAAGGGACCCCACGGATACGCAGTATTTT.

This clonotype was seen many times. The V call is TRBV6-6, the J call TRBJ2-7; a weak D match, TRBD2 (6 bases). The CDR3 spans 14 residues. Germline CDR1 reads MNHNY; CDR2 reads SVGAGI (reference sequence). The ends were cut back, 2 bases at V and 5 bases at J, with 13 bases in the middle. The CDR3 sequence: CASSYSGPGHEQYF. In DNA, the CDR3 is TGTGCCAGCAGTTACAGCGGGCCTGGTCACGAGCAGTACTTC.

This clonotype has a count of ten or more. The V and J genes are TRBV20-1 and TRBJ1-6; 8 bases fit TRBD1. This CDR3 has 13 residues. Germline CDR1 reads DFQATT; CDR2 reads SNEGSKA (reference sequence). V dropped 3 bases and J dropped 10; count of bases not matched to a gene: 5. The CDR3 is CSASPDRASPLHF. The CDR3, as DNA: TGCAGTGCTAGTCCGGACAGGGCATCACCCCTCCACTTT.

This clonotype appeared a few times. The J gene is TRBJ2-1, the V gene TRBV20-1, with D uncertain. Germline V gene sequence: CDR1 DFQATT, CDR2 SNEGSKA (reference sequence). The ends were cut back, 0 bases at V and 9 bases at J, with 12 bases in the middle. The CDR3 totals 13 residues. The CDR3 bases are TGCAGTGCTAGAGAGGGCGTGCTCCGTGAGCAGTTCTTC. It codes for CSAREGVLREQFF.

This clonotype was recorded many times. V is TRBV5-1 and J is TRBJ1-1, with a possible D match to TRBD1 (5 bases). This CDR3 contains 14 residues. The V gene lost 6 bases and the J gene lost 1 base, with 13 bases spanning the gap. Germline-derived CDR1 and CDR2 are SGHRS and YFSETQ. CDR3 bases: TGCGCCAGCACGGTACTTGGGGGGAACACTGAAGCTTTCTTT. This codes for CASTVLGGNTEAFF.

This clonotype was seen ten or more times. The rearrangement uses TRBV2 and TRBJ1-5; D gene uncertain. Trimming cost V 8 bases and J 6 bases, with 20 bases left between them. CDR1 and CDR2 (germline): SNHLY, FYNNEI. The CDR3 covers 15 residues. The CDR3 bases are TGTGCCAGCTCGCCCGAAAGTCCGGCGGGTCAGCCCCAGCATTTT. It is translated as CASSPESPAGQPQHF.

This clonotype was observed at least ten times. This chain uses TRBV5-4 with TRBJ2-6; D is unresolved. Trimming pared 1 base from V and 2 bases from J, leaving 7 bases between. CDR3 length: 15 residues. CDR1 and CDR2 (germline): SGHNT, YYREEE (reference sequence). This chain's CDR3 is CASSLRPAGANVLTF. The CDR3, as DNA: TGTGCCAGCAGCTTGCGGCCCGCTGGGGCCAACGTCCTGACTTTC.

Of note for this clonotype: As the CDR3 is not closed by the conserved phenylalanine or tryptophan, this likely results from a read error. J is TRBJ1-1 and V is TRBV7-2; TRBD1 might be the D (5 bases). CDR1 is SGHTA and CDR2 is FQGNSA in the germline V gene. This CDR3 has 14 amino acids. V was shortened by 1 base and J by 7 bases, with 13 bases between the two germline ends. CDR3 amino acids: CASSLVPGRDEAFS. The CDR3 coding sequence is TGTGCCAGCAGCTTAGTACCGGGACGGGATGAAGCTTTCTCT.

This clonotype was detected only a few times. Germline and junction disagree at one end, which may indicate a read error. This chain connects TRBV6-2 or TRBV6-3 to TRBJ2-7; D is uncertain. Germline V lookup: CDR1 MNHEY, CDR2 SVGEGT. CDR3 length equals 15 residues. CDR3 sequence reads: CASGYPPTPSYEQYF. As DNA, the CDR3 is TGTGCCAGCGGTTACCCCCCGACACCTTCCTACGAGCAGTACTTC.

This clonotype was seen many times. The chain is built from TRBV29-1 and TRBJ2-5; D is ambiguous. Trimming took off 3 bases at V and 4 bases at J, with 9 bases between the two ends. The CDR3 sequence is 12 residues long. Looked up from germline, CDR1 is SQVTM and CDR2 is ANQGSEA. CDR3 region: CSVDFSIETQYF. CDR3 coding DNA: TGCAGCGTTGATTTCAGCATAGAGACCCAGTACTTC.

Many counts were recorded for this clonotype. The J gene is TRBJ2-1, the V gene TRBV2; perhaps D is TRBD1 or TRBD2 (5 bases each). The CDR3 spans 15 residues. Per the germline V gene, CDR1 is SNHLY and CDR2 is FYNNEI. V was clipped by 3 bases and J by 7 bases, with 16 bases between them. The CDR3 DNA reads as TGTGCCAGCAGTGAGACCCGGGGCCCGGGGAATGAGCAGTTCTTC. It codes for CASSETRGPGNEQFF.

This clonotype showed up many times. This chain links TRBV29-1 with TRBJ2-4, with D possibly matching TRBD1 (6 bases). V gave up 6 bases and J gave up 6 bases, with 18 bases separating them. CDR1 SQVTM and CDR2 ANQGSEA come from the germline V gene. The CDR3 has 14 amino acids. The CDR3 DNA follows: TGCAGCGTCACTGGCGAGGACAGCCTAAACATTCAGTACTTC. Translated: CSVTGEDSLNIQYF.

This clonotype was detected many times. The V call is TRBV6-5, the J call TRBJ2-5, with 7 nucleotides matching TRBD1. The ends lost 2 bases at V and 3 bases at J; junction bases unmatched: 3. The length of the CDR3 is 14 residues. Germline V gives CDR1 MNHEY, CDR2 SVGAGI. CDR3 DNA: TGTGCCAGCAGTTACGAGGGGGCAAAAGAGACCCAGTACTTC. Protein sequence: CASSYEGAKETQYF.

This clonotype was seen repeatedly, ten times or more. The CDR3 nucleotides are TGTGCCAGCAGCTCCTGGCCAGGGACCTACAATGAGCAGTTCTTC. Translation gives CASSSWPGTYNEQFF. The chain uses TRBV21-1 and TRBJ2-1; the table calls TRBD1, which could not be checked here. TRBV21-1 is a recognized pseudogene. CDR3 length equals 15 residues.

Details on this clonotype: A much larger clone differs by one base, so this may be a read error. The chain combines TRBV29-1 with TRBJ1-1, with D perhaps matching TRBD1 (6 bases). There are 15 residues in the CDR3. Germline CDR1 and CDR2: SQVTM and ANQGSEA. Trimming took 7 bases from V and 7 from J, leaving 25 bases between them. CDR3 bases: TGCAGCGCTGCGGGGGCGGGAAGGGGCCGGGGTGAAGCTTTCTTT. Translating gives CSAAGAGRGRGEAFF. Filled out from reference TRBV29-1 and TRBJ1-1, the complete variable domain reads SAVISQKPSRDICQRGTSLTIQCQVDSQVTMMFWYRQQPGQSLTLIATANQGSEATYESGFVIDKFPISRPNLTFSTLTVSNMSPEDSSIYLCSAAGAGRGRGEAFFGQGTRLTVV.

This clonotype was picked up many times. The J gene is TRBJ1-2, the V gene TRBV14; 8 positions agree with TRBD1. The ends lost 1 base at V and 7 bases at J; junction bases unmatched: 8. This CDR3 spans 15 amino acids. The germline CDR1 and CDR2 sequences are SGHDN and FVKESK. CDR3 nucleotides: TGTGCCAGCAGCCAAGTGCCGGACAGGGTCGTTGGCTACACCTTC. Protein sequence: CASSQVPDRVVGYTF. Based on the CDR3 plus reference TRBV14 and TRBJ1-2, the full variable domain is EAGVTQFPSHSVIEKGQTVTLRCDPISGHDNLYWYRRVMGKEIKFLLHFVKESKQDESGMPNNRFLAERTGGTYSTLKVQPAELEDSGVYFCASSQVPDRVVGYTFGSGTRLTVV.

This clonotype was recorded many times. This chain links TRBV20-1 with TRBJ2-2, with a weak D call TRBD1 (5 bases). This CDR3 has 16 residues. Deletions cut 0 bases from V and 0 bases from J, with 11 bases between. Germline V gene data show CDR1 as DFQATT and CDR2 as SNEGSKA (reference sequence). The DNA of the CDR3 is TGCAGTGCTAGAGATTTGATGGGGCCGAACACCGGGGAGCTGTTTTTT. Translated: CSARDLMGPNTGELFF.

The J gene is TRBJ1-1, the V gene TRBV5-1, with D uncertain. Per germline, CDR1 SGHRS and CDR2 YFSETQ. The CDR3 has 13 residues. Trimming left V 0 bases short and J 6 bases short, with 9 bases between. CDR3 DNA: TGCGCCAGCAGCTTGGTCCCAGTTGCTGAAGCTTTCTTT. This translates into CASSLVPVAEAFF.

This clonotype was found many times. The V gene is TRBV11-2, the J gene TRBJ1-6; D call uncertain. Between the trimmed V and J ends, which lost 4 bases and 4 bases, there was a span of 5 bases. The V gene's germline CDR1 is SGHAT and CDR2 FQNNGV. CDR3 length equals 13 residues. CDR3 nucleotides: TGTGCCAGCAGCTACAGATATAATTCACCCCTCCACTTT. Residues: CASSYRYNSPLHF.